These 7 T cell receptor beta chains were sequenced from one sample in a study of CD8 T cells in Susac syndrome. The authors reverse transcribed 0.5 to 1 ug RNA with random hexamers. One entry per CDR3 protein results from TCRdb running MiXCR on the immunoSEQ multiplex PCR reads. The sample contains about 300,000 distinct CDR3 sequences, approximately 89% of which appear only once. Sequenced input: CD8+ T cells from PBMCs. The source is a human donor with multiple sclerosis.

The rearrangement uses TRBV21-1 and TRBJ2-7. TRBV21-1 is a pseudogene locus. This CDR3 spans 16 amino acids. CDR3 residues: CASSTRLWNTPYEQYF. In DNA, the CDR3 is TGTGCCAGCAGCACCCGATTGTGGAATACGCCGTACGAGCAGTACTTC.

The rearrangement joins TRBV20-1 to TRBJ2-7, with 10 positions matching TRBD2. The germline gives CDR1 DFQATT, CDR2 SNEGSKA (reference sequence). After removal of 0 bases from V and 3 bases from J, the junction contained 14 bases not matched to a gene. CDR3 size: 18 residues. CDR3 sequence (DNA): TGCAGTGCTAGAGATAGGTCCCTAGCGGGAGCTCTTCACTACGAGCAGTACTTC. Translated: CSARDRSLAGALHYEQYF.

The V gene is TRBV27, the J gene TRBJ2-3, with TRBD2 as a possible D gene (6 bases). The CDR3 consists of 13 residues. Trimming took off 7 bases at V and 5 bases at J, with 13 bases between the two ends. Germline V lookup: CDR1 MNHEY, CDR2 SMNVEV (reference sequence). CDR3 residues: CASMGGGGDTQYF. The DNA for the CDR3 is TGTGCCAGCATGGGGGGTGGGGGAGATACGCAGTATTTT.

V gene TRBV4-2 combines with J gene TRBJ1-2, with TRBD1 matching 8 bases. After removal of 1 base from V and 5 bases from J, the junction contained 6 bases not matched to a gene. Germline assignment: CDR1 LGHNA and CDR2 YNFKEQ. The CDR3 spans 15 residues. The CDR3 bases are TGTGCCAGCAGCCAAGCGGGACAGGAGGAGTATGGCTACACCTTC. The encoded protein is CASSQAGQEEYGYTF.

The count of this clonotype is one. CDR3 loop: CSARTSGGFHEQFF. The CDR3 coding sequence is TGCAGCGCCAGGACTAGCGGGGGATTCCATGAGCAGTTCTTC. V is TRBV29-1 and J is TRBJ2-1; TRBD2 aligns across 13 bases. Per germline, CDR1 SQVTM and CDR2 ANQGSEA. The ends lost 7 bases at V and 8 bases at J; junction bases unmatched: 8. The CDR3 sequence is 14 residues long.

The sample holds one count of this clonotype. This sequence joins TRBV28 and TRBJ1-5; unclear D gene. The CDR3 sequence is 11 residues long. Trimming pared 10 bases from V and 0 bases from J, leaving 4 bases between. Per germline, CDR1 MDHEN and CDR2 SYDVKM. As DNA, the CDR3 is TGTGCCACACATAGCAATCAGCCCCAGCATTTT. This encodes CATHSNQPQHF.

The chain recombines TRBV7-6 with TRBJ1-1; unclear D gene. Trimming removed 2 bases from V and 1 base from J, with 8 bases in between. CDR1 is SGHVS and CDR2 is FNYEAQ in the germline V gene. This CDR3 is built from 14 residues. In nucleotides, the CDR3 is TGTGCCAGCAGCTTATCGGAGGAGAACACTGAAGCTTTCTTT. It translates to CASSLSEENTEAFF.